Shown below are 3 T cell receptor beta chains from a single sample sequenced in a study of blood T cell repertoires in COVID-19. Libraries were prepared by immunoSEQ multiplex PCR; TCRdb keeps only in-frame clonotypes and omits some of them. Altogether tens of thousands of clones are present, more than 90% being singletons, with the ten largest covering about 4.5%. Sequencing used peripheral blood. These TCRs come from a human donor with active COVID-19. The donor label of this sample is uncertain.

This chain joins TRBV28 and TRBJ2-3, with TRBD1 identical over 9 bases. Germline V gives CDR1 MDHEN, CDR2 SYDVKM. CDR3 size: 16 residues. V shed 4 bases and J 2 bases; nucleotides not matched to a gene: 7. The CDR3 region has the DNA TGTGCCAGCAGTTCCGGACAGGGGCACTTCACAGATACGCAGTATTTT. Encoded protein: CASSSGQGHFTDTQYF.

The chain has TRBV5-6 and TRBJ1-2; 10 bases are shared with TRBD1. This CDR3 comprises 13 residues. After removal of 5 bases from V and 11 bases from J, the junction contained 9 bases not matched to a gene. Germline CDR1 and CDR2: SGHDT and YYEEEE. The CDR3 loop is CASRSGQGSIYTF. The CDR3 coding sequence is TGTGCCAGCAGGTCGGGACAGGGGTCGATTTACACCTTC.

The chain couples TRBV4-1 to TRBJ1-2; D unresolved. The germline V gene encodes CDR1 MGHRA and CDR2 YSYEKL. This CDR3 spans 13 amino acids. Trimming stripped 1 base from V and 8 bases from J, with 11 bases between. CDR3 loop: CASSQGLMEGYTF. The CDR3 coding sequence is TGCGCCAGCAGCCAAGGCCTAATGGAGGGCTACACCTTC.